Below, 22 T cell receptor beta chains from the same sample are listed, as sequenced in a study of T cell changes during pregnancy in multiple sclerosis. TCRdb's table, derived via immunoSEQ multiplex PCR, lists solely in-frame clones and lacks some. This table holds approximately 66,000 clones, 90% to 95% found once. The starting material was CD8+ T cells from peripheral blood mononuclear cells, obtained before pregnancy. Receptors originate from a female donor with multiple sclerosis, enrolled in a pregnancy study.

The V call is TRBV13, the J call TRBJ1-2; TRBD1 might be the D (6 bases). Germline-derived CDR1 and CDR2 are PRHDT and FYEKMQ (reference sequence). Trimming left V 3 bases short and J 0 bases short, with 8 bases between. This CDR3 is 14 amino acids long. The CDR3 protein is CASSFGDTNYGYTF. The CDR3 bases are TGTGCCAGCAGCTTTGGGGACACTAACTATGGCTACACCTTC.

This clone was recorded once. As DNA, the CDR3 is TGTGCCAGCTCACCCGAGGCAGATACGCAGTATTTT. Translation gives CASSPEADTQYF. This chain uses TRBV18 with TRBJ2-3; D remains unclear. The CDR3 contains 12 residues. Germline V gives CDR1 KGHSH, CDR2 LQKENI. V gave up 3 bases and J gave up 4 bases, with 5 bases separating them. The entire variable domain, with the rest obtained from reference TRBV18 and TRBJ2-3, is as follows: NAGVMQNPRHLVRRRGQEARLRCSPMKGHSHVYWYRQLPEEGLKFMVYLQKENIIDESGMPKERFSAEFPKEGPSILRIQQVVRGDSAAYFCASSPEADTQYFGPGTRLTVL.

V and J are TRBV6-5 and TRBJ1-5, with TRBD1 matching 8 bases. CDR3 size: 13 residues. Trimming removed 8 bases from V and 2 bases from J; junction bases left unmatched: 2. Germline values: CDR1 MNHEY, CDR2 SVGAGI. For the CDR3, the DNA is TGTGCCAGCCGGACAGGGCGCAATCAGCCCCAGCATTTT. This codes for CASRTGRNQPQHF.

In this sample, this clone turned up once. The chain couples TRBV7-9 to TRBJ2-1, with a weak D call TRBD1 (5 bases). The germline V and J ends were trimmed by 2 bases and 6 bases, with 11 bases remaining between them. Germline V CDR1 and CDR2: SEHNR, FQNEAQ (reference sequence). The CDR3 sequence is 14 residues long. The DNA for the CDR3 is TGTGCCAGCAGCTTATTGGGGCAGGGCAATGAGCAGTTCTTC. It yields the protein CASSLLGQGNEQFF.

The chain carries TRBV6-6 and TRBJ1-4, with D perhaps TRBD1 (5 bases). This CDR3 region has 13 residues. The ends were cut back, 6 bases at V and 8 bases at J, with 13 bases in the middle. Germline assignment: CDR1 MNHNY and CDR2 SVGAGI (reference sequence). CDR3 loop: CASSREFKEKLFF. The DNA for the CDR3 is TGTGCCAGCAGCAGGGAATTTAAGGAAAAACTGTTTTTT.

The CDR3 spells CASSLGSASGGGANVLTF. In DNA, the CDR3 is TGTGCCAGCAGCTTAGGTTCGGCTAGCGGGGGAGGGGCCAACGTCCTGACTTTC. The chain couples TRBV7-9 to TRBJ2-6; TRBD2 aligns across 10 bases. This CDR3 region has 18 residues. V lost 1 base to trimming and J lost 4 bases; unmatched junction nucleotides: 7. Germline CDR1 SEHNR, CDR2 FQNEAQ (reference sequence).

The V gene is TRBV25-1, the J gene TRBJ1-6, with D maybe TRBD1 (5 bases). Germline V CDR1 and CDR2: MGHDK, SYGVNS. This CDR3 spans 14 amino acids. With 7 bases removed from V and 7 bases from J, the gap between germline ends came to 14 bases. CDR3 sequence (DNA): TGTGCCAGCACTGCGGGGGGGTACAATTCACCCCTCCACTTT. Translating it yields CASTAGGYNSPLHF.

This clone was recorded once. The V and J genes are TRBV5-1 and TRBJ1-4; D is possibly TRBD1 (6 bases). The CDR3 covers 15 residues. V was pared by 3 bases and J by 8 bases, with 17 bases between. CDR1 and CDR2 (germline): SGHRS, YFSETQ. This chain's CDR3 is CASSSYTGLAEKLFF. CDR3 bases: TGCGCCAGCAGCTCCTATACAGGGTTGGCCGAAAAACTGTTTTTT.

The chain carries TRBV10-3 and TRBJ2-1, with D possibly matching TRBD1 (6 bases). Germline CDR1 is ENHRY and CDR2 is SYGVKD. The CDR3 has 14 amino acids. V lost 10 bases and J 6 bases, leaving 19 bases between the germline ends. The CDR3 protein is CATTDGGPGNEQFF. The DNA for the CDR3 is TGTGCCACCACGGATGGGGGCCCCGGCAATGAGCAGTTCTTC.

The chain joins TRBV11-2 to TRBJ1-6, with D tentatively TRBD1 (6 bases). The CDR3 is 15 amino acids. The V end was cut by 5 bases, the J end by 4 bases, with 12 bases between. Germline loops: CDR1 SGHAT, CDR2 FQNNGV. CDR3 amino acids: CASSKGQFYNSPLHF. The CDR3 DNA reads TGTGCCAGCAGCAAAGGACAGTTTTATAATTCACCCCTCCACTTT.

J is TRBJ2-3 and V is TRBV28; 13 nucleotides match TRBD2. Germline CDR1 reads MDHEN; CDR2 reads SYDVKM. With 2 bases clipped from V and 2 bases from J, the junction kept 10 bases outside the gene matches. The length of the CDR3 is 19 residues. The CDR3 nucleotides read TGTGCCAGCAGTTTAGAACTAGCGGGGGGGACCTCCTCCACAGATACGCAGTATTTT. Residues: CASSLELAGGTSSTDTQYF.

This chain uses TRBV2 with TRBJ1-1; D unresolved. This CDR3 region has 14 residues. In germline, CDR1 is SNHLY, CDR2 FYNNEI. V shed 3 bases and J shed 2 bases, with 10 bases lying between them. CDR3 sequence: CASSESKLNTEAFF. CDR3 bases: TGTGCCAGCAGTGAGTCGAAACTAAACACTGAAGCTTTCTTT. Looking up the rest from reference TRBV2 and TRBJ1-1 gives the full variable domain: EPEVTQTPSHQVTQMGQEVILRCVPISNHLYFYWYRQILGQKVEFLVSFYNNEISEKSEIFDDQFSVERPDGSNFTLKIRSTKLEDSAMYFCASSESKLNTEAFFGQGTRLTVV.

The J gene is TRBJ2-6, the V gene TRBV7-3, with 7 positions matching TRBD1. In germline, CDR1 is SGHTA, CDR2 FQGTGA. V trimming: 4 bases; J trimming: 0 bases; junction bases outside the gene matches: 12. The CDR3 length is 19 residues. In DNA form, the CDR3 reads TGTGCCAGCAGCTCCCACAGGGGATCTATACCCTCTGGGGCCAACGTCCTGACTTTC. Its protein product is CASSSHRGSIPSGANVLTF.

This clone has a single count. V gene TRBV5-1 combines with J gene TRBJ1-2, with a weak D call TRBD1 (6 bases). Per germline, CDR1 SGHRS and CDR2 YFSETQ. With 1 base removed from V and 8 bases from J, the gap between germline ends came to 15 bases. CDR3 length: 14 amino acids. The CDR3 coding sequence is TGCGCCAGCAGCTTGTCTCGGGGGGCGGAAGGCTACACCTTC. This gives the protein CASSLSRGAEGYTF.

The chain carries TRBV18 and TRBJ2-3, with 10 nucleotides matching TRBD2. Germline CDR1 and CDR2: KGHSH and LQKENI. The CDR3 has 18 amino acids. Trimming at V came to 0 bases and at J to 5 bases, leaving 11 bases not matched to a gene. CDR3: CASSPPSIAGGVGDTQYF. The CDR3 DNA is TGTGCCAGCTCACCACCGTCGATAGCGGGGGGTGTAGGAGATACGCAGTATTTT.

This chain connects TRBV15 to TRBJ1-3; D gene unclear. The length of the CDR3 is 15 residues. V lost 1 base and J lost 0, with 7 bases in between. CDR1 is LNHNV and CDR2 is YYDKDF in the germline V gene (reference sequence). The CDR3 sequence is CATSRGLSSGNTIYF. CDR3 DNA: TGTGCCACCAGCAGAGGTCTATCCTCTGGAAACACCATATATTTT.

The chain joins TRBV7-8 to TRBJ2-5; TRBD2 is a possible D gene (6 bases). This CDR3 is 16 amino acids long. V lost 1 base and J lost 4, with 16 bases in between. The germline V gene has CDR1 SGHVS and CDR2 FQNEAQ. The CDR3 spells CASSLGGVGLAETQYF. Here the CDR3 DNA reads TGTGCCAGCAGCTTAGGCGGGGTAGGCCTAGCAGAGACCCAGTACTTC.

The chain carries TRBV28 and TRBJ2-5; D not resolved. The germline gives CDR1 MDHEN, CDR2 SYDVKM. V lost 7 bases to trimming and J lost 2 bases, with 26 bases between them. The CDR3 is made up of 18 amino acids. The CDR3 region is CASIPLDISPVKQETQYF. The CDR3 coding sequence is TGTGCCAGCATCCCTCTCGACATTTCCCCCGTAAAGCAAGAGACCCAGTACTTC.

The rearrangement joins TRBV7-9 to TRBJ2-5; 9 nucleotides align to TRBD2. V trimming: 2 bases; J trimming: 1 base; junction bases outside the gene matches: 5. The CDR3 loop spans 16 amino acids. The germline CDR1 and CDR2 sequences are SEHNR and FQNEAQ (reference sequence). This chain's CDR3 is CASSLNLAGFQETQYF. CDR3 sequence (DNA): TGTGCCAGCAGCTTAAACCTAGCGGGGTTCCAAGAGACCCAGTACTTC.

The chain combines TRBV6-1 with TRBJ2-3; TRBD2 is a possible D gene (7 bases). Germline CDR1 is MNHNS and CDR2 is SASEGT. This CDR3 has 14 amino acids. Trimming removed 5 bases at V and 3 bases at J, with 12 bases between. Here the CDR3 DNA reads TGTGCCAGCAGTTCAGGGGAGGGGACAGATACGCAGTATTTT. Translation: CASSSGEGTDTQYF.

This chain uses TRBV16 with TRBJ1-2; TRBD1 might be the D (5 bases). The CDR3 covers 16 residues. The V gene lost 4 bases and the J gene lost 3 bases, with 18 bases spanning the gap. CDR1 KGHSY and CDR2 FQNENV come from the germline V gene. CDR3 sequence (DNA): TGTGCCAGCAGCCGCTCCTGGGGCAGGGCGGACTATGGCTACACCTTC. Residues: CASSRSWGRADYGYTF.

This rearrangement joins TRBV2 to TRBJ1-2, with D perhaps matching TRBD1 (5 bases). This CDR3 contains 12 residues. CDR1 SNHLY and CDR2 FYNNEI come from the germline V gene. V was clipped by 10 bases and J by 0 bases, with 9 bases between them. The chain's CDR3 is CAIQTANYGYTF. The CDR3 coding sequence is TGTGCCATTCAGACAGCTAACTATGGCTACACCTTC.